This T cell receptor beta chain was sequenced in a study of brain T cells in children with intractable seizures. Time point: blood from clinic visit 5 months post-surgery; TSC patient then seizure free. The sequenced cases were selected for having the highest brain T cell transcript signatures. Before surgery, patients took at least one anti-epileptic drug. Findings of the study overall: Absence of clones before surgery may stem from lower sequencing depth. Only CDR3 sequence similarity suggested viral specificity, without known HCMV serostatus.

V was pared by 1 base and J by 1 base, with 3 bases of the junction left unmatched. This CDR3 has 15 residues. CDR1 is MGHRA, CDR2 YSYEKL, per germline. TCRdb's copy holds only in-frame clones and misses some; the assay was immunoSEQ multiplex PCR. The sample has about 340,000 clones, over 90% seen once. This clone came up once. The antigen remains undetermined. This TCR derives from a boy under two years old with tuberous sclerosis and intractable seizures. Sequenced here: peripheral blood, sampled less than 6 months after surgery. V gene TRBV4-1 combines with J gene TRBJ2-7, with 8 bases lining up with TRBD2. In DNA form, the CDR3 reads TGCGCCAGCAGCCAAGTGCTAGCGGGTTCCTACGAGCAGTACTTC. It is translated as CASSQVLAGSYEQYF.